This T cell receptor (beta chain) was found in a study of cytomegalovirus exposure and HLA in healthy donors. Study results and caveats: According to an earlier analysis, most TCR beta V segments yielded productive rearrangements about 87% or about 30% of the time. High sensitivity and specificity were reportedly achieved when the classifier diagnosed cytomegalovirus status. Some V segments, including TRBV6-2 and TRBV6-3, were excluded as indistinguishable.

Regarding this clone: Its antigen is undetermined. This CDR3 is also generated by other DNA sequences in the sample.

The CDR3 consists of 16 residues. J gave up 3 bases and V 4 bases, and 11 bases lay outside the gene matches. Germline V gene data show CDR1 as SNHLY and CDR2 as FYNNEI. Both 60 Vbeta primers and 13 Jbeta primers went into the PCR. This table comes from immunoSEQ multiplex PCR, and its TCRdb copy is limited to in-frame clones, with some not included. Here the sample spans 170,000 or so clones, 84% being singletons. The gene calls are TRBV2 and TRBJ1-1; TRBD1 matches at 7 bases. The source is a boy aged 2 to 10 in good health and CMV-seronegative. Sample: PBMCs. In DNA, the CDR3 is TGTGCCAGCAGTGGGGCCCAGGGGGGTATTGACACTGAAGCTTTCTTT. It translates to CASSGAQGGIDTEAFF. The entire variable domain, with the rest obtained from reference TRBV2 and TRBJ1-1, is as follows: EPEVTQTPSHQVTQMGQEVILRCVPISNHLYFYWYRQILGQKVEFLVSFYNNEISEKSEIFDDQFSVERPDGSNFTLKIRSTKLEDSAMYFCASSGAQGGIDTEAFFGQGTRLTVV.